This T cell receptor (beta chain) was observed in a study of T-cell memory formation after mild COVID-19 (dated by TCRdb to the early 2020s). About the investigation overall: TCR sequence clusters from the two donors were largely donor specific. Two young, previously healthy adult volunteers made up the cohort, one male and one female. In a couple of donors, T-cell clones that expanded and contracted after mild COVID-19 were tracked by sequencing TCRalpha and TCRbeta repertoires over time. Overall study results and their limits: Some responding clones were detected in pre-infection memory, suggesting pre-existing cross-reactive memory T cells joined the SARS-CoV-2 response. Clones that contracted from day 15 to 85 showed balanced CD4/CD8 phenotypes, whereas a second wave of clones that expanded from day 15 to 37 leaned towards CD4+. Contracting CD4+ clones were located mainly in the CM and EM memory subsets, whereas CD8+ clones were found to be enriched in EMRA. Only a couple of mild cases were covered in the study, and larger cohorts including severe cases with pre-infection samples were considered necessary. Whether the second-wave clones peaking on day 37 were SARS-CoV-2 specific was not confirmed.

This sample was sequenced with an Illumina NovaSeq 6000. TCRalpha and TCRbeta cDNA libraries were built by 5'RACE with constant-segment primers, adding sample barcodes and unique molecular identifiers. Trizol reagent was used to extract RNA from every sample. Amplification of the libraries took two PCR steps, and the second step added a second sample barcode plus Illumina TruSeq adapters. The libraries were sequenced on an Illumina NovaSeq using 2 x 150 bp paired-end reads. Turning to the authors' computational methods: The reads were demultiplexed and collapsed into UMI-guided consensus sequences using migec v1.2.7. Using mixcr v2.1.11, the UMI consensuses were aligned to TRA and TRB V and J templates and assembled into clonotypes. A clonotype was counted as expanded or contracted only if both edgeR and NoisET called the change significant, with noise models trained on biological replicates. For edgeR calls, a false discovery rate-adjusted p below 0.01 and a log2 fold-change threshold of 1 were applied. As an exploratory analysis of dynamics, PCA with hierarchical clustering was applied to max-normalized trajectories of the 1000 most abundant clonotypes. The CD4 or CD8 phenotype of responding clones was assigned using the separately sequenced CD4+ and CD8+ repertoires. TCRdb redid the processing of the public reads, applying fastp at Q25 and MiXCR, and retained in-frame beta chains. CDR3 protein sequences are deduplicated, and each keeps its most common genes and DNA. For this entry, the V and J calls and clone size follow TCRdb and not the study's own pipeline. This sample comprises 450,000 to 650,000 distinct CDR3 sequences, less than 25% of them detected only once. The top ten clones comprise 7% to 9% of the sample.

The germline V gene encodes CDR1 SEHNR and CDR2 FQNEAQ (reference sequence). V and J are trimmed by 6 bases and 6 bases, and the gene matches miss 5 bases of the junction. The CDR3 measures 13 amino acids from cysteine to phenylalanine. Left in the record is the CDR3 DNA by itself, 39 bases read in frame from the first base. In regard to this clonotype: Which antigen it targets is not known. Base qualities were left out, and no much larger clone turns up one base away.

Ficoll-Paque density gradient centrifugation was the method used to isolate PBMCs. The receptor chain draws on TRBV7-9 and TRBJ2-7, with 10 junctional bases fitting TRBD1. The sequence was collected from an adult woman who had mild COVID-19 (a few samples of this study predate the infection). The sample titles of this study are shuffled in the database, so cell type and time point are left out; the donor was told from shared clones. What was sequenced was PBMCs or a T cell subset sorted from them (not recorded which). The nucleotide sequence is TGTGCCAGCAGTAAGACAGGGGGCTCCGAGCAGTACTTC. Translated, it gives CASSKTGGSEQYF.